This entry describes one TCR beta chain. The data were obtained in a study of T-cell reconstitution after alpha-beta-depleted transplantation in children. Trimming cost V 0 bases and J 2 bases, with 7 bases left between them. The CDR3 extends over 14 amino acids. Germline assignment: CDR1 SGHRS and CDR2 YFSETQ. TCRbeta library preparation incorporated unique molecular identifiers. TCRdb recomputed calls from the PCR reads with MiXCR, one row per CDR3 protein. Found here are hundreds of thousands of distinct CDR3 sequences, about 10% of them singletons; the top ten hold about 4%. The rearrangement links TRBV5-1 to TRBJ2-3; D is undetermined. The clonotype comes from a human donor who donated a stem cell graft to a child with acute myeloid leukemia. Sequencing was performed on PBMCs from the stem cell graft donor, taken from the stem cell graft. CDR3 sequence reads: CASSLEVATDTQYF. The CDR3 DNA follows: TGCGCCAGCAGCTTGGAGGTGGCCACAGATACGCAGTATTTT.